Below, 12 T cell receptor beta chains from the same sample are listed, as sequenced in a study of blood T cell repertoires in COVID-19. Only in-frame clones appear in the TCRdb table, and some are missing; sequencing was by immunoSEQ multiplex PCR. This table holds 330,000 or so clones, 92% found once. Material: PBMCs or T cells enriched from blood (not recorded which). These receptors all stem from a young woman who had recovered from COVID-19.

The chain joins TRBV24-1 to TRBJ1-2; tentatively, D is TRBD1 (5 bases). Trimming removed 5 bases from V and 8 bases from J, with 11 bases in between. The CDR3 sequence is 12 residues long. Germline loops: CDR1 KGHDR, CDR2 SFDVKD. In DNA form, the CDR3 reads TGTGCCACCAGTGCTGGGGCAGGGGGCTACACCTTC. Translation: CATSAGAGGYTF.

Concerning this clone itself: The same CDR3 arises from other DNA sequences in this sample as well. This sequence joins TRBV5-1 and TRBJ2-2; no firm D call. The germline V gene has CDR1 SGHRS and CDR2 YFSETQ. V lost 0 bases, J lost 6 bases, and 9 bases lay in between. The CDR3 is 14 residues long. The CDR3 nucleotides are TGCGCCAGCAGCTTGGCGGCTGGGCCCGGGGAGCTGTTTTTT. Its protein product is CASSLAAGPGELFF.

The chain joins TRBV30 to TRBJ2-7, with 8 bases aligning to TRBD2. Per the germline V gene, CDR1 is GTSNPN and CDR2 is SVGIG (reference sequence). The trim removed 5 bases at V and 0 bases at J, leaving 3 bases unmatched. This CDR3 spans 13 amino acids. Here the CDR3 reads CAWERGPSYEQYF. DNA for the CDR3: TGTGCCTGGGAGCGGGGGCCCTCCTACGAGCAGTACTTC.

The rearrangement joins TRBV6-5 to TRBJ1-5; 7 nucleotides align to TRBD1. The V and J ends lost 4 bases and 0 bases, in that order; junction bases with no gene match: 6. The germline CDR1 and CDR2 sequences are MNHEY and SVGAGI. CDR3 size: 16 residues. The CDR3 DNA sequence: TGTGCCAGCAGTTTAGAAGGGGGCCGTAGCAATCAGCCCCAGCATTTT. Translation gives CASSLEGGRSNQPQHF.

The chain carries TRBV24-1 and TRBJ1-1, with TRBD1 matching over 7 bases. Unmatched junction bases numbered 5, after V lost 9 bases and J lost 2 bases. The CDR3 sequence is 13 residues long. Germline V gene sequence: CDR1 KGHDR, CDR2 SFDVKD. The CDR3 protein is CATLNRGNTEAFF. CDR3 in DNA: TGTGCCACCCTCAACAGGGGAAACACTGAAGCTTTCTTT.

The gene calls are TRBV5-4 and TRBJ2-5, with TRBD2 matching 7 bases. CDR1 SGHNT and CDR2 YYREEE come from the germline V gene (reference sequence). V was pared by 0 bases and J by 2 bases, with 7 bases of the junction left unmatched. This CDR3 is 16 amino acids long. The CDR3 DNA follows: TGTGCCAGCAGCTTGGGGGGGGGTCAGGCTCAAGAGACCCAGTACTTC. Translation: CASSLGGGQAQETQYF.

This chain uses TRBV2 with TRBJ2-4; D possibly corresponds to TRBD2 (6 bases). The V end was cut by 6 bases, the J end by 4 bases, with 13 bases between. Looked up from germline, CDR1 is SNHLY and CDR2 is FYNNEI. This CDR3 comprises 14 residues. CDR3 residues: CASSPWGEKNIQYF. CDR3 in DNA: TGTGCCAGCAGCCCGTGGGGGGAAAAAAACATTCAGTACTTC.

This clone was detected only once. The chain carries TRBV9 and TRBJ2-5; 8 positions agree with TRBD1. The CDR3 length is 14 residues. The germline V gene encodes CDR1 SGDLS and CDR2 YYNGEE. Trimming cost V 4 bases and J 5 bases; bases outside gene matches: 7. CDR3 DNA: TGTGCCAGCAGCACCCGACAGGGGCCGGAGACCCAGTACTTC. Translated: CASSTRQGPETQYF.

The chain employs TRBV7-6 and TRBJ2-2; maybe TRBD1 (6 bases). This CDR3 is 15 amino acids long. Looked up from germline, CDR1 is SGHVS and CDR2 is FNYEAQ. V was shortened by 5 bases and J by 5 bases, with 15 bases between the two germline ends. The CDR3 protein is CASSPLGAGTGELFF. The CDR3 DNA reads TGTGCCAGCAGCCCCCTGGGGGCAGGGACCGGGGAGCTGTTTTTT. Full variable domain (outside the CDR3, taken from reference TRBV7-6 and TRBJ2-2): GAGVSQSPRYKVTKRGQDVALRCDPISGHVSLYWYRQALGQGPEFLTYFNYEAQQDKSGLPNDRFSAERPEGSISTLTIQRTEQRDSAMYRCASSPLGAGTGELFFGEGSRLTVL.

For this clone: At one end the junction does not follow the germline gene, possibly because of a read error. The V gene is TRBV7-7, the J gene TRBJ2-6, with D maybe TRBD1 (6 bases). The CDR3 is made up of 16 amino acids. Germline lookup yields CDR1 SSHAT and CDR2 FNYEAQ (reference sequence). The CDR3 nucleotides read TGTGCTAGCAGCCCACGGTCAGGGGCTGGGGCCAACGTCCTGACTTTC. Its protein product is CASSPRSGAGANVLTF. Looking up the rest from reference TRBV7-7 and TRBJ2-6 gives the full variable domain: GAGVSQSPRYKVTKRGQDVTLRCDPISSHATLYWYQQALGQGPEFLTYFNYEAQPDKSGLPSDRFSAERPEGSISTLTIQRTEQRDSAMYRCASSPRSGAGANVLTFGAGSRLTVL.

The chain uses TRBV9 and TRBJ1-1; TRBD1 aligns across 7 bases. The germline gives CDR1 SGDLS, CDR2 YYNGEE. The V and J ends lost 0 bases and 3 bases, in that order; junction bases with no gene match: 2. The CDR3 covers 14 residues. The CDR3 spells CASSVEGADTEAFF. CDR3 bases: TGTGCCAGCAGCGTAGAGGGGGCGGACACTGAAGCTTTCTTT.

The chain uses TRBV19 and TRBJ2-7, with D maybe TRBD1 (6 bases). Looked up from germline, CDR1 is LNHDA and CDR2 is SQIVND (reference sequence). Trimming took off 3 bases at V and 7 bases at J, with 22 bases between the two ends. This CDR3 comprises 16 residues. The CDR3 protein is CASSIRTAISLREQYF. CDR3 coding DNA: TGTGCCAGTAGTATCCGGACAGCGATAAGTTTGAGAGAGCAGTACTTC.